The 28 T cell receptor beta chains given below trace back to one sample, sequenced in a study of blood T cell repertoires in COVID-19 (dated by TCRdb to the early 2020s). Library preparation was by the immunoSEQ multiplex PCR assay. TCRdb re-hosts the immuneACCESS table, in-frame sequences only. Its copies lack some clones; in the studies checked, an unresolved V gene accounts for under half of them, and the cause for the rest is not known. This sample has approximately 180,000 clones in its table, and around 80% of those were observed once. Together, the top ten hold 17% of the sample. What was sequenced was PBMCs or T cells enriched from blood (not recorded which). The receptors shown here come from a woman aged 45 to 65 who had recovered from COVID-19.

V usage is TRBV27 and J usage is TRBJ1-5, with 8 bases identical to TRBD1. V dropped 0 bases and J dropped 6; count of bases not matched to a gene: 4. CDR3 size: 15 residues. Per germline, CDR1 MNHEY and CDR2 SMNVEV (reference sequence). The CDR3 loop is CASSLSQGASQPQHF. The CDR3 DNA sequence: TGTGCCAGCAGTTTATCGCAGGGGGCAAGTCAGCCCCAGCATTTT.

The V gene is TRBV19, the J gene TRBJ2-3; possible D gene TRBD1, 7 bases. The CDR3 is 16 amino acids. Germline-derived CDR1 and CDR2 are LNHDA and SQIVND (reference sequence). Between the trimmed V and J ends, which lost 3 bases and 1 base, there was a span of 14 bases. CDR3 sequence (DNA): TGTGCCAGTAGTATCCTCGACAGGGACTGCACAGATACGCAGTATTTT. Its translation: CASSILDRDCTDTQYF.

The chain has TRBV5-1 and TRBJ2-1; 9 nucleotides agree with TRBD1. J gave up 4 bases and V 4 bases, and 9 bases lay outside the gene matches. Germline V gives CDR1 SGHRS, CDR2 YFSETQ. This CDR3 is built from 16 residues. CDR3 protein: CASSGLGQGDYNEQFF. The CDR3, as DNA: TGCGCCAGCAGCGGACTGGGACAGGGAGATTACAATGAGCAGTTCTTC.

In nucleotides, the CDR3 is TGTGCCAGCATCCTAGCGGTGGCCGCAAGGCCTAACTATGGCTACACCTTC. Amino acid sequence: CASILAVAARPNYGYTF. The chain links TRBV7-3 to TRBJ1-2; no clear D. The CDR3 has 17 residues. Germline V gene data show CDR1 as SGHTA and CDR2 as FQGTGA. V lost 7 bases and J 0 bases, leaving 21 bases between the germline ends. Together with reference TRBV7-3 and TRBJ1-2, the CDR3 gives the full variable domain: GAGVSQTPSNKVTEKGKYVELRCDPISGHTALYWYRQSLGQGPEFLIYFQGTGAADDSGLPNDRFFAVRPEGSVSTLKIQRTERGDSAVYLCASILAVAARPNYGYTFGSGTRLTVV.

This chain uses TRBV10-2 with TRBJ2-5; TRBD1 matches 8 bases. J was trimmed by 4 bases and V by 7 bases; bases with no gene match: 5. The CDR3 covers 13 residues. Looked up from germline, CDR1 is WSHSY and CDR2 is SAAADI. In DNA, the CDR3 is TGCGCCAGCAAACAGGGGGGCGGAGAGACCCAGTACTTC. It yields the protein CASKQGGGETQYF.

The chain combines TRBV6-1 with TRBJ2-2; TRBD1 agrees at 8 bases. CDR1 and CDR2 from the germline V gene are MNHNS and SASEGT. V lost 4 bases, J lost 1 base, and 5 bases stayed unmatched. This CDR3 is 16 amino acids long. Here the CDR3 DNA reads TGTGCCAGCAGTGGGTACAGGGGGGTGAACACCGGGGAGCTGTTTTTT. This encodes CASSGYRGVNTGELFF.

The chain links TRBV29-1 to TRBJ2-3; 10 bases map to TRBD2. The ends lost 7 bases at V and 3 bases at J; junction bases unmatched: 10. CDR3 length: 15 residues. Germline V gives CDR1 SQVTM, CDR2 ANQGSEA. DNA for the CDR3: TGCAGCGCCCGATCTAGCGGGAGTGCGACAGATACGCAGTATTTT. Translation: CSARSSGSATDTQYF.

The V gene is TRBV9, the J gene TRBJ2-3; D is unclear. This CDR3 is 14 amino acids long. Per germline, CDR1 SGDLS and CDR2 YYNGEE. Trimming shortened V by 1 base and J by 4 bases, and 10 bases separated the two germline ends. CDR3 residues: CASSVSSAADTQYF. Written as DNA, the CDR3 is TGTGCCAGCAGCGTATCAAGCGCGGCAGATACGCAGTATTTT.

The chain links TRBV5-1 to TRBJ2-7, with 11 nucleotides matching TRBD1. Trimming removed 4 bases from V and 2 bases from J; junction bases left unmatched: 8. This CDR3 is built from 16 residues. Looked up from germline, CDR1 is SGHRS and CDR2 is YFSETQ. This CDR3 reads CASSNQPGQGAYEQYF. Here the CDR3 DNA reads TGCGCCAGCAGCAACCAACCGGGACAGGGGGCCTACGAGCAGTACTTC.

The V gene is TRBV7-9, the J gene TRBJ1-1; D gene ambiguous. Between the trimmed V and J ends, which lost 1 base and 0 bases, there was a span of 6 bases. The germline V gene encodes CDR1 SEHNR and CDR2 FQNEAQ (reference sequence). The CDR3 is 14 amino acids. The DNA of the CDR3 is TGTGCCAGCAGCTTAGGTACGGTGAACACTGAAGCTTTCTTT. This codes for CASSLGTVNTEAFF.

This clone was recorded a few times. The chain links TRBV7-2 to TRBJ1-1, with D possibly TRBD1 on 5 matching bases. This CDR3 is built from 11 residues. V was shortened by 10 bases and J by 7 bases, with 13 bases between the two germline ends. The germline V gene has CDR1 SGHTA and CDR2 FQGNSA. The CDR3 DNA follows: TGTGCCACATCCAGGGCTAGTGAAGCTTTCTTT. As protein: CATSRASEAFF.

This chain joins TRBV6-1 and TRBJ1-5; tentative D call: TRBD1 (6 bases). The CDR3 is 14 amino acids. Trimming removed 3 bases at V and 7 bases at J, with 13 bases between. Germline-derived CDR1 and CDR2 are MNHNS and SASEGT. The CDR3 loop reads CASSDQQGRQPQHF. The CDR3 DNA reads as TGTGCCAGCAGTGACCAACAGGGAAGGCAGCCCCAGCATTTT.

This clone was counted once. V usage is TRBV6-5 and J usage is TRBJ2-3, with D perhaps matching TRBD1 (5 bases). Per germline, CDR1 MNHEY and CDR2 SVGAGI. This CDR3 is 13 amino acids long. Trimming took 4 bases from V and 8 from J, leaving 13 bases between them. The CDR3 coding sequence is TGTGCCAGCAGTTTCTCGACAGCCACTACGCAGTATTTT. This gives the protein CASSFSTATTQYF.

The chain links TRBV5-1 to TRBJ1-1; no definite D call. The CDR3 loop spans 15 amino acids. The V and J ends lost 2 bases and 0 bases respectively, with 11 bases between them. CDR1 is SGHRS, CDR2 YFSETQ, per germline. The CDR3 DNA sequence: TGCGCCAGCAGCTTTGGGAGACCCATGAACACTGAAGCTTTCTTT. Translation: CASSFGRPMNTEAFF. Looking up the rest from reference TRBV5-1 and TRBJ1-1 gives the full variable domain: KAGVTQTPRYLIKTRGQQVTLSCSPISGHRSVSWYQQTPGQGLQFLFEYFSETQRNKGNFPGRFSGRQFSNSRSEMNVSTLELGDSALYLCASSFGRPMNTEAFFGQGTRLTVV.

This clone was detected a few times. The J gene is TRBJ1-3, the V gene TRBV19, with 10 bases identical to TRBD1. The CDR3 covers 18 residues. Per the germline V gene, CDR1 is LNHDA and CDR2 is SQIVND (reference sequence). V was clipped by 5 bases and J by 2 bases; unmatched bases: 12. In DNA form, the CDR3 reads TGTGCCAGTAGTCTGACAGGGGGCCGCCGAAAAGCTGGAAACACCATATATTTT. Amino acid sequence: CASSLTGGRRKAGNTIYF.

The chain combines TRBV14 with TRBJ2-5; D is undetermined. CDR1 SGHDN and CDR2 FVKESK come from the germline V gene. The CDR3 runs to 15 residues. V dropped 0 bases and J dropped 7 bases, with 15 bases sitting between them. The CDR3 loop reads CASSQDPTPRRTQYF. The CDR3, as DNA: TGTGCCAGCAGCCAAGATCCAACTCCTAGAAGGACCCAGTACTTC. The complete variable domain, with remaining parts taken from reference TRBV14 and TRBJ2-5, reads EAGVTQFPSHSVIEKGQTVTLRCDPISGHDNLYWYRRVMGKEIKFLLHFVKESKQDESGMPNNRFLAERTGGTYSTLKVQPAELEDSGVYFCASSQDPTPRRTQYFGPGTRLLVL.

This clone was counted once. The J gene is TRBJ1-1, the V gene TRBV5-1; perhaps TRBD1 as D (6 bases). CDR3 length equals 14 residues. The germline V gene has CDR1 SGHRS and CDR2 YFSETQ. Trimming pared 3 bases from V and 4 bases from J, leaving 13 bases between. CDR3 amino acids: CASSYGQNPTEAFF. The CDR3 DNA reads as TGCGCCAGCAGCTACGGACAGAATCCCACTGAAGCTTTCTTT.

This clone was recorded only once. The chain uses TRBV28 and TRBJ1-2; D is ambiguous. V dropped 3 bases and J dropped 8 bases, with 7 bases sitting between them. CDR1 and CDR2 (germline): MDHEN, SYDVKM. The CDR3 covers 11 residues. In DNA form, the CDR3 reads TGTGCCAGCAGTTTGACGGAGGGCTACACCTTC. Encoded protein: CASSLTEGYTF.

CDR3 residues: CASSFVERVGPLSYNEQFF. Here the CDR3 DNA reads TGTGCCAGCAGTTTCGTAGAGCGGGTTGGGCCCCTTTCGTACAATGAGCAGTTCTTC. This chain joins TRBV28 and TRBJ2-1; D possibly corresponds to TRBD2 (6 bases). CDR1 and CDR2 (germline): MDHEN, SYDVKM. The CDR3 extends over 19 amino acids. The V gene lost 3 bases and the J gene lost 4 bases, with 25 bases spanning the gap.

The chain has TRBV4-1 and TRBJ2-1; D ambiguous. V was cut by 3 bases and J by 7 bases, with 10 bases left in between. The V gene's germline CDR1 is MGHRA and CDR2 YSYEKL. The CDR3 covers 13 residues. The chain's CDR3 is CASSQAPKNEQFF. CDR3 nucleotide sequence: TGCGCCAGCAGCCAGGCCCCCAAAAATGAGCAGTTCTTC.

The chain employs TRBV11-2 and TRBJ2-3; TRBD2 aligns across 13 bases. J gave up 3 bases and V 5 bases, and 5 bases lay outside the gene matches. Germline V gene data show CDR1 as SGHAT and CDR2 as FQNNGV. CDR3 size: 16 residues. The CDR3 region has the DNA TGTGCCAGCAGCCGACTAGCGGGAGGTTTGACAGATACGCAGTATTTT. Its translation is CASSRLAGGLTDTQYF.

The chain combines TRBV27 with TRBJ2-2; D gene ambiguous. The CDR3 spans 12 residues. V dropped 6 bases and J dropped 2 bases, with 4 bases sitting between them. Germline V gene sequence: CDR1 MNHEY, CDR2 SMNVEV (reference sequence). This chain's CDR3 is CASSFNTGELFF. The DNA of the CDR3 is TGTGCCAGCAGCTTTAACACCGGGGAGCTGTTTTTT.

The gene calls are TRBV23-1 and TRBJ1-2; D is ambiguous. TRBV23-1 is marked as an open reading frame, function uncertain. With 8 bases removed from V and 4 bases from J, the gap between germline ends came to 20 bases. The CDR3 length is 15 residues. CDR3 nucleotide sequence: TGCGCCAGCCGGAGGGAGGTTCCAGGTACCTATGGCTACACCTTC. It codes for CASRREVPGTYGYTF.

The CDR3, as DNA: TGTGCCAGTAGTATCAGGTACAGGTCCTACGAGCAGTACTTC. Protein: CASSIRYRSYEQYF. The chain couples TRBV19 to TRBJ2-7; tentative D call: TRBD1 (5 bases). CDR1 is LNHDA, CDR2 SQIVND, per germline (reference sequence). The ends were cut back, 3 bases at V and 1 base at J, with 10 bases in the middle. CDR3 size: 14 residues.

The CDR3 here is CASSLDLENTEAFF. DNA of the CDR3: TGTGCCAGCAGCTTAGATTTAGAGAACACTGAAGCTTTCTTT. This chain uses TRBV7-9 with TRBJ1-1; the D is unclear. CDR3 size: 14 residues. Trimming took 1 base from V and 1 from J, leaving 7 bases between them. Germline V gives CDR1 SEHNR, CDR2 FQNEAQ (reference sequence).

In DNA form, the CDR3 reads TGTGCCAGCAGTCCGGGGACTAGCGGGATTGACGAGCAGTACTTC. This encodes CASSPGTSGIDEQYF. V and J are TRBV6-2 or TRBV6-3 and TRBJ2-7, with 13 positions matching TRBD2. Germline lookup yields CDR1 MNHEY and CDR2 SVGEGT. Unmatched junction bases numbered 6, after V lost 5 bases and J lost 5 bases. CDR3 length: 15 residues.

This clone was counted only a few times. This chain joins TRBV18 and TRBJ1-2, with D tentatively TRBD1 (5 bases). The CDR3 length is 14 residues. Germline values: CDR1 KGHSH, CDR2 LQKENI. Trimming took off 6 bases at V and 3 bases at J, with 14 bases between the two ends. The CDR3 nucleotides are TGTGCCAGCTCCACGACGCAGGGTGACTATGGCTACACCTTC. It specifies CASSTTQGDYGYTF.

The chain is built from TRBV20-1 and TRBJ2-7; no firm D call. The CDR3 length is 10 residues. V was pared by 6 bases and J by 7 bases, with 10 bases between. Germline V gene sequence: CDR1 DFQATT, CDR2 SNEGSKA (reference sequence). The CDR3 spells CSARLVEQYF. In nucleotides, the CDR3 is TGCAGTGCCCGTCTTGTGGAGCAGTACTTC.